This entry describes one T cell receptor beta chain. Antigen unknown. The data originate from a study of CXCR3-negative and CXCR3-positive naive CD8 T cells. Study information: Summed over all libraries, TRB reads came to 110 million to 150 million, with about 1.5 +/- 0.3 million per library.

Whole-study results and caveats: Within a donor, both naive subsets shared TRBV-TRBJ usage, unlike memory cells. Whereas both naive subsets had comparably high diversity, memory CD8+ cells had much lower diversity. Naive CXCR3-positive cells had TRB CDR3s more hydrophobic than those of CXCR3-negative naive cells.

Via 5' RACE with UMI labels, TRB cDNA libraries were prepared. After re-calling the 5' RACE reads, TCRdb lists one entry per CDR3 protein, DNA absent. The sample's table shows about 150,000 distinct CDR3 sequences. The source of this sequence is a human donor in good health. Some clones in this sample may be carry-over from other donors' samples. Input material: naive CXCR3+ CD8+ T cells from blood. Subset: CD45RO-CCR7+CD27+CD95- naive CD8+ T cells expressing CXCR3 (TNR3+).

The CDR3 region is CASSFEWTDVGRDGTDTQYF. The chain uses TRBV7-9 and TRBJ2-3; the TRBD1 assignment by TCRdb is unverifiable without DNA. The CDR3 is made up of 20 amino acids. In germline, CDR1 is SEHNR, CDR2 FQNEAQ (reference sequence).